These 8 T cell receptor beta chains came from one sample sequenced in a study of blood T cell repertoires in COVID-19. Sequencing used immunoSEQ multiplex PCR; TCRdb keeps in-frame clones, though not all of them. The sample records fewer than 250,000 clones, about four fifths being singletons. The sequencing input was PBMCs or T cells enriched from blood (not recorded which). The receptors shown here come from a man in his fifties or sixties who had recovered from COVID-19.

The chain is built from TRBV6-5 and TRBJ1-2; TRBD1 agrees at 7 bases. Germline V lookup: CDR1 MNHEY, CDR2 SVGAGI. Trimming took 6 bases from V and 7 from J; bases not matched to a gene: 11. This CDR3 has 14 residues. CDR3 coding DNA: TGTGCCAGCAGGCGAAGACAGGGAAATAGTGGCTACACCTTC. It translates to CASRRRQGNSGYTF.

This clone was picked up a small number of times. The CDR3 bases are TGTGCCAGAAGCTTGGACAGGGAAGGAATCTATGGCTACACCTTC. Protein: CARSLDREGIYGYTF. The chain is built from TRBV5-3 and TRBJ1-2, with D maybe TRBD1 (6 bases). TRBV5-3 counts as an open reading frame of uncertain function. The CDR3 length is 15 residues. Trimming left V 0 bases short and J 4 bases short, with 13 bases between.

This rearrangement joins TRBV6-2 or TRBV6-3 to TRBJ1-2, with no clear D. Germline V lookup: CDR1 MNHEY, CDR2 SVGEGT. The CDR3 is 14 amino acids. V lost 5 bases and J 4 bases, leaving 14 bases between the germline ends. The CDR3 nucleotides read TGTGCCAGCAGTAACGCTTTAGTCGGCTATGGCTACACCTTC. This translates into CASSNALVGYGYTF.

The rearrangement uses TRBV7-3 and TRBJ2-1; 8 bases align to TRBD2. Germline V gene sequence: CDR1 SGHTA, CDR2 FQGTGA. The V gene end was trimmed by 3 bases and the J gene end by 6 bases; junction bases not matched to a gene: 7. CDR3 size: 15 residues. The CDR3 sequence is CASSFGGGRINEQFF. Written as DNA, the CDR3 is TGTGCCAGCAGCTTTGGCGGGGGGAGGATCAATGAGCAGTTCTTC.

This chain links TRBV15 with TRBJ1-2, with a possible D match to TRBD1 (6 bases). Trimming left V 1 base short and J 5 bases short, with 11 bases between. The CDR3 contains 14 residues. Germline CDR1 is LNHNV and CDR2 is YYDKDF (reference sequence). The CDR3 sequence: CATSRARGIYGYTF. The CDR3 nucleotides read TGTGCCACCAGCAGAGCCAGGGGTATTTATGGCTACACCTTC.

This clone came up a few times. Other nucleotide sequences in the sample specify the same CDR3. The V and J genes are TRBV11-2 and TRBJ2-5; D gene ambiguous. Germline CDR1 reads SGHAT; CDR2 reads FQNNGV. V was shortened by 0 bases and J by 5 bases, with 4 bases between the two germline ends. The CDR3 extends over 12 amino acids. The CDR3 here is CASSLDLETQYF. CDR3 coding DNA: TGTGCCAGCAGCTTAGATCTCGAGACCCAGTACTTC.

The CDR3 loop reads CASSIGQGAYNEQFF. The CDR3 DNA follows: TGTGCCAGTAGTATAGGGCAGGGGGCCTACAATGAGCAGTTCTTC. The chain has TRBV19 and TRBJ2-1, with 7 bases aligning to TRBD1. This CDR3 is built from 15 residues. V shed 1 base, J shed 2 bases, and the junction held 2 bases outside the gene matches. Germline V lookup: CDR1 LNHDA, CDR2 SQIVND (reference sequence). Drawing the rest from reference TRBV19 and TRBJ2-1, the complete variable domain is DGGITQSPKYLFRKEGQNVTLSCEQNLNHDAMYWYRQDPGQGLRLIYYSQIVNDFQKGDIAEGYSVSREKKESFPLTVTSAQKNPTAFYLCASSIGQGAYNEQFFGPGTRLTVL.

The rearrangement uses TRBV10-3 and TRBJ1-2, with 7 bases that match TRBD1. CDR3 length equals 14 residues. Trimming took 11 bases from V and 2 from J; bases not matched to a gene: 11. The V gene's germline CDR1 is ENHRY and CDR2 SYGVKD. CDR3 amino acids: CASRDRIINYGYTF. In DNA form, the CDR3 reads TGTGCCTCCAGGGACAGAATAATCAACTATGGCTACACCTTC.